One and the same sample provided the 27 T cell receptor beta chains below, sequenced in a study of T cell clonotyping in hematopoietic cell transplantation. Assay: immunoSEQ multiplex PCR; the TCRdb copy retains only in-frame clones and omits some. Here the sample spans about 29,000 clones, roughly 80% being singletons. Time point defined: recipient sample about 28 days before transplant, after cytoreduction. Sequenced here: peripheral blood mononuclear cells, sampled before stem cell transplant. The receptors come from a woman in her 30s with chronic myeloid leukemia. Some clones in this sample may be carry-over from other donors' samples.

The chain couples TRBV28 to TRBJ1-3; D gene unclear. CDR1 is MDHEN, CDR2 SYDVKM, per germline. The CDR3 runs to 13 residues. Trimming removed 7 bases at V and 4 bases at J, with 11 bases between. The CDR3 coding sequence is TGTGCCAGCATTCCCGGAGGGGGAAACACCATATATTTT. It encodes CASIPGGGNTIYF.

This clone was picked up one time. The rearrangement uses TRBV7-2 and TRBJ1-2, with no clear D. There are 15 residues in the CDR3. Per germline, CDR1 SGHTA and CDR2 FQGNSA. V was pared by 2 bases and J by 2 bases, with 12 bases between. The CDR3, as DNA: TGTGCCAGCAGCTTATTCCTGCCCAGCAACTATGGCTACACCTTC. This encodes CASSLFLPSNYGYTF.

The V gene is TRBV9, the J gene TRBJ1-2; D is possibly TRBD1 (6 bases). The CDR3 has 14 residues. Between the trimmed V and J ends, which lost 3 bases and 4 bases, there was a span of 13 bases. CDR1 and CDR2 (germline): SGDLS, YYNGEE. CDR3 region: CASSADRPPYGYTF. The CDR3 nucleotides read TGTGCCAGCAGCGCCGACAGGCCCCCCTATGGCTACACCTTC.

The chain combines TRBV12-5 with TRBJ1-5; 9 bases map to TRBD1. Germline V lookup: CDR1 LGHNT, CDR2 FRNRAP. There are 15 residues in the CDR3. V was clipped by 4 bases and J by 6 bases; unmatched bases: 7. The CDR3 sequence: CASGYGTGPGQPQHF. The CDR3, as DNA: TGTGCTAGTGGTTACGGGACAGGGCCCGGTCAGCCCCAGCATTTT.

The chain is built from TRBV6-5 and TRBJ1-3; no reliable D call. Between the trimmed V and J ends, which lost 6 bases and 4 bases, there was a span of 7 bases. CDR1 is MNHEY, CDR2 SVGAGI, per germline. The CDR3 sequence is 12 residues long. The CDR3 loop reads CASSPSGNTIYF. DNA of the CDR3: TGTGCCAGCAGCCCTTCGGGAAACACCATATATTTT.

The genes are TRBV6-5 and TRBJ1-2; D may be TRBD1 (5 bases). Per germline, CDR1 MNHEY and CDR2 SVGAGI. This CDR3 is 14 amino acids long. The V end lost 3 bases, the J end lost 1 base, and 9 bases lay between the germline ends. CDR3 in amino acids: CASSYGGVNYGYTF. The CDR3 DNA reads as TGTGCCAGCAGTTATGGAGGGGTTAACTATGGCTACACCTTC.

This sequence joins TRBV29-1 and TRBJ2-7, with D perhaps given as TRBD1 or TRBD2 (7 bases each). Trimming took 1 base from V and 3 from J, leaving 16 bases between them. Germline V gene data show CDR1 as SQVTM and CDR2 as ANQGSEA. This CDR3 spans 15 amino acids. CDR3 in DNA: TGCAGCGTTGAAGTCCCGGGACAGCGGGACTACGAGCAGTACTTC. This sequence encodes CSVEVPGQRDYEQYF.

The V call is TRBV5-4, the J call TRBJ1-2; tentative D call: TRBD1 (6 bases). CDR3 length: 14 amino acids. The ends were cut back, 0 bases at V and 7 bases at J, with 13 bases in the middle. Germline values: CDR1 SGHNT, CDR2 YYREEE (reference sequence). The CDR3 bases are TGTGCCAGCAGCTTGGAGGCGGGGGGCCGTGGCTACACCTTC. This encodes CASSLEAGGRGYTF. The whole variable domain, remainder taken from reference TRBV5-4 and TRBJ1-2, is ETGVTQSPTHLIKTRGQQVTLRCSSQSGHNTVSWYQQALGQGPQFIFQYYREEENGRGNFPPRFSGLQFPNYSSELNVNALELDDSALYLCASSLEAGGRGYTFGSGTRLTVV.

The chain carries TRBV19 and TRBJ2-2; tentative D call: TRBD2 (5 bases). Trimming took 5 bases from V and 1 from J, leaving 8 bases between them. Per germline, CDR1 LNHDA and CDR2 SQIVND (reference sequence). The CDR3 covers 14 residues. CDR3 amino acids: CASSRGWNTGELFF. The CDR3 DNA reads as TGTGCCAGTAGTCGGGGTTGGAACACCGGGGAGCTGTTTTTT.

This clone was seen a single time. V gene TRBV20-1 combines with J gene TRBJ1-1; D is unresolved. The CDR3 consists of 11 residues. The V gene's germline CDR1 is DFQATT and CDR2 SNEGSKA (reference sequence). Trimming shortened V by 3 bases and J by 2 bases, and 4 bases separated the two germline ends. The CDR3 DNA reads TGCAGTGCTAGTGATAACACTGAAGCTTTCTTT. Encoded protein: CSASDNTEAFF.

The chain carries TRBV19 and TRBJ2-1; D is uncertain. Germline V gives CDR1 LNHDA, CDR2 SQIVND (reference sequence). V lost 4 bases, J lost 7 bases, and 8 bases lay in between. CDR3 length: 12 residues. The CDR3 DNA reads TGTGCCAGTAGTAAGGAACGAAATGAGCAGTTCTTC. This translates into CASSKERNEQFF.

V and J are TRBV6-5 and TRBJ1-2; D is perhaps TRBD1 (5 bases). This CDR3 has 13 residues. Per the germline V gene, CDR1 is MNHEY and CDR2 is SVGAGI. The V and J ends lost 0 bases and 8 bases respectively, with 10 bases between them. This CDR3 reads CASSYSRGRGYTF. The CDR3 nucleotides read TGTGCCAGCAGTTACTCGCGGGGCCGGGGCTACACCTTC.

In this sample, this clone turned up once. This sequence joins TRBV13 and TRBJ2-7; 9 nucleotides agree with TRBD1. This CDR3 has 16 residues. Losses at the gene ends were 0 bases for V and 3 bases for J; bases not matched to a gene: 6. Germline CDR1 is PRHDT and CDR2 is FYEKMQ (reference sequence). The CDR3 DNA is TGTGCCAGCAGCTTAGGCACCGACAGGGGGTACTACGAGCAGTACTTC. It specifies CASSLGTDRGYYEQYF.

The genes are TRBV30 and TRBJ1-2, with unresolved D. The CDR3 is 11 amino acids. Per the germline V gene, CDR1 is GTSNPN and CDR2 is SVGIG (reference sequence). The V end was cut by 4 bases, the J end by 2 bases, with 5 bases between. CDR3 loop: CAWKYNYGYTF. The DNA for the CDR3 is TGTGCCTGGAAATACAACTATGGCTACACCTTC. Using reference TRBV30 and TRBJ1-2 for the parts outside the CDR3, the full variable domain is SQTIHQWPATLVQPVGSPLSLECTVEGTSNPNLYWYRQAAGRGLQLLFYSVGIGQISSEVPQNLSASRPQDRQFILSSKKLLLSDSGFYLCAWKYNYGYTFGSGTRLTVV.

This rearrangement joins TRBV15 to TRBJ1-2; unclear D gene. The CDR3 extends over 13 amino acids. The germline V and J ends were trimmed by 0 bases and 4 bases, with 6 bases remaining between them. Germline lookup yields CDR1 LNHNV and CDR2 YYDKDF (reference sequence). The CDR3 DNA reads TGTGCCACCAGCAGAGACAGGAGCTATGGCTACACCTTC. Amino acid sequence: CATSRDRSYGYTF.

CDR3 in DNA: TGTGCCAGCAGTTCCGGGACTAGCGGATACAATGAGCAGTTCTTC. Translating it yields CASSSGTSGYNEQFF. This chain links TRBV27 with TRBJ2-1; 11 bases match TRBD2. CDR1 and CDR2 (germline): MNHEY, SMNVEV (reference sequence). Germline trimming cut 4 bases from V and 4 bases from J; bases unmatched to any gene: 3. This CDR3 contains 15 residues.

The chain joins TRBV7-8 to TRBJ2-7; D possibly corresponds to TRBD1 (5 bases). The germline CDR1 and CDR2 sequences are SGHVS and FQNEAQ. Trimming stripped 1 base from V and 4 bases from J, with 14 bases between. The CDR3 extends over 15 amino acids. In nucleotides, the CDR3 is TGTGCCAGCAGCTTAGTGGCAGGGATCCCGTACGAGCAGTACTTC. Residues: CASSLVAGIPYEQYF.

This clone was found a few times. This chain links TRBV6-6 with TRBJ1-4, with TRBD1 matching over 10 bases. J was trimmed by 8 bases and V by 5 bases; bases with no gene match: 5. This CDR3 is built from 14 residues. Germline CDR1 MNHNY, CDR2 SVGAGI (reference sequence). Written as DNA, the CDR3 is TGTGCCAGCAGTGGGGACAGGGGAGTCGAAAAACTGTTTTTT. This sequence encodes CASSGDRGVEKLFF.

V and J are TRBV25-1 and TRBJ1-2; D is uncertain. Between the trimmed V and J ends, which lost 6 bases and 6 bases, there was a span of 14 bases. Germline values: CDR1 MGHDK, CDR2 SYGVNS. CDR3 size: 13 residues. The CDR3 sequence: CASSHRMGDGYTF. The CDR3 region has the DNA TGTGCCAGCAGCCACCGTATGGGTGATGGCTACACCTTC.

The sample holds one count of this clone. The V gene is TRBV6-5, the J gene TRBJ1-2, with D maybe TRBD1 (5 bases). The V gene's germline CDR1 is MNHEY and CDR2 SVGAGI. The CDR3 length is 14 residues. V lost 0 bases, J lost 5 bases, and 10 bases lay in between. The CDR3 sequence is CASSYSMAGYGYTF. The CDR3 nucleotides are TGTGCCAGCAGTTACTCGATGGCAGGGTATGGCTACACCTTC.

This chain connects TRBV4-2 to TRBJ1-2; TRBD1 matches 9 bases. The V segment lost 0 bases and the J segment 5 bases; nucleotides outside the gene matches: 4. The CDR3 sequence is 15 residues long. CDR1 LGHNA and CDR2 YNFKEQ come from the germline V gene. CDR3 loop: CASSQDLDRGYGYTF. For the CDR3, the DNA is TGTGCCAGCAGCCAAGATCTGGACAGGGGTTATGGCTACACCTTC.

The chain carries TRBV19 and TRBJ2-7; TRBD1 agrees at 7 bases. The length of the CDR3 is 14 residues. Losses at the gene ends were 6 bases for V and 2 bases for J; bases not matched to a gene: 7. Germline assignment: CDR1 LNHDA and CDR2 SQIVND (reference sequence). The CDR3 region is CASRSGTVPYEQYF. The CDR3 DNA follows: TGTGCCAGTAGATCCGGGACAGTTCCCTACGAGCAGTACTTC. The full variable domain, completed using reference TRBV19 and TRBJ2-7, is DGGITQSPKYLFRKEGQNVTLSCEQNLNHDAMYWYRQDPGQGLRLIYYSQIVNDFQKGDIAEGYSVSREKKESFPLTVTSAQKNPTAFYLCASRSGTVPYEQYFGPGTRLTVT.

This clone has more than one count but fewer than ten. The chain links TRBV6-5 to TRBJ2-7; possible D gene TRBD1, 6 bases. Germline loops: CDR1 MNHEY, CDR2 SVGAGI. The V end was cut by 0 bases, the J end by 2 bases, with 11 bases between. The length of the CDR3 is 15 residues. The CDR3 is CASSYSARTAYEQYF. DNA for the CDR3: TGTGCCAGCAGTTACTCGGCCCGGACAGCCTACGAGCAGTACTTC.

This rearrangement joins TRBV6-5 to TRBJ2-5; TRBD2 might be the D (6 bases). The germline gives CDR1 MNHEY, CDR2 SVGAGI. Trimming cost V 4 bases and J 4 bases, with 16 bases left between them. CDR3 size: 15 residues. CDR3 in amino acids: CASSSFSGSSETQYF. The CDR3 nucleotides are TGTGCCAGCAGTTCTTTTAGCGGTAGCTCAGAGACCCAGTACTTC.

The V gene is TRBV5-1, the J gene TRBJ1-1; D is possibly TRBD1 (6 bases). V dropped 2 bases and J dropped 1 base, with 12 bases sitting between them. The CDR3 covers 15 residues. The germline V gene has CDR1 SGHRS and CDR2 YFSETQ. The CDR3 reads CASSFEQGGNTEAFF. CDR3 nucleotide sequence: TGCGCCAGCAGCTTCGAACAGGGTGGGAACACTGAAGCTTTCTTT.

The gene calls are TRBV6-5 and TRBJ1-1; a possible D gene is TRBD1 (5 bases). V was trimmed by 7 bases and J by 8 bases, leaving 17 bases between them. The CDR3 runs 13 residues. Germline values: CDR1 MNHEY, CDR2 SVGAGI. CDR3 residues: CASIHIIGGEAFF. CDR3 coding DNA: TGTGCCAGCATCCACATTATCGGGGGAGAAGCTTTCTTT.

This chain uses TRBV5-1 with TRBJ2-7; possibly TRBD1 for D (6 bases). The CDR3 covers 16 residues. The germline V gene encodes CDR1 SGHRS and CDR2 YFSETQ. Trimming cost V 0 bases and J 3 bases, with 16 bases left between them. The CDR3 protein is CASSLDVYGQLYEQYF. The CDR3 region has the DNA TGCGCCAGCAGCTTGGATGTGTATGGACAGCTCTACGAGCAGTACTTC.